The source of this T cell receptor (beta chain) is a study of blood T cell repertoires in COVID-19. On the study more broadly: From the United States, Italy and Spain came samples of acute and convalescent COVID-19. T cells, B-cell-depleted T cells, or PBMCs provided the cDNA or gDNA that served as material.

In the original analysis: Amplified reference gene primers provided the basis for estimating nucleated cell counts. Repertoires were generated with immunoSEQ multiplex PCR, while TCRdb's copy carries only in-frame clones and drops some. V and J calls and clone size are those listed in that table; D and trimming were worked out from the DNA. This table holds about 280,000 clones, 80% to 90% found once. The CDR3 extends over 16 amino acids. V lost 2 bases, J lost 8 bases, and 13 bases stayed unmatched. Per the germline V gene, CDR1 is SGHRS and CDR2 is YFSETQ. The rearrangement links TRBV5-1 to TRBJ2-1; 7 nucleotides match TRBD2. Sequencing was carried out using peripheral blood. The sequence came from a woman in her 70s with acute or convalescent COVID-19. The CDR3 coding sequence is TGCGCCAGCAGCTTTAACGTGGGGGGGTCGATGTATGAGCAGTTCTTC. Translation gives CASSFNVGGSMYEQFF.